The 31 T cell receptor beta chains below come from one sample, sequenced in a study. TCRdb called the RT-PCR reads again in MiXCR, with one record for every CDR3 protein. The data hold fewer than 800,000 distinct CDR3 sequences, with around 14% observed a single time. The sequenced sample consisted of memory CD4+ T cells from blood. The receptors come from a female donor in good health, serving as a healthy control.

This rearrangement joins TRBV4-2 to TRBJ2-2; 9 positions agree with TRBD2. The trim removed 0 bases at V and 3 bases at J, leaving 5 bases unmatched. The CDR3 covers 17 residues. Germline CDR1 reads LGHNA; CDR2 reads YNFKEQ. Here the CDR3 DNA reads TGTGCCAGCAGCCAAGATGCTAGCGGGAAATACACCGGGGAGCTGTTTTTT. As protein: CASSQDASGKYTGELFF.

A few counts support this clonotype. The rearrangement links TRBV5-1 to TRBJ2-2; perhaps D is TRBD1 or TRBD2 (5 bases each). This CDR3 region has 17 residues. Germline V CDR1 and CDR2: SGHRS, YFSETQ. Trimming took 4 bases from V and 1 from J, leaving 17 bases between them. The CDR3 DNA reads as TGCGCCAGCAGCGTAGGCCGGGACGGGAAGAACACCGGGGAGCTGTTTTTT. It specifies CASSVGRDGKNTGELFF.

The V gene is TRBV18, the J gene TRBJ2-7; possible D gene TRBD2, 5 bases. This CDR3 region has 14 residues. The V gene lost 3 bases and the J gene lost 2 bases, with 11 bases spanning the gap. Germline CDR1 KGHSH, CDR2 LQKENI. CDR3 sequence: CASSPSDGAYEQYF. CDR3 DNA: TGTGCCAGCTCACCTTCTGACGGGGCCTACGAGCAGTACTTC.

CDR3 in DNA: TGTGCCACCACCTCTGGGACAAACCAGCCCCAGCATTTT. Encoded protein: CATTSGTNQPQHF. The chain uses TRBV24-1 and TRBJ1-5, with D tentatively TRBD1 (6 bases). Trimming shortened V by 8 bases and J by 7 bases, and 14 bases separated the two germline ends. The V gene's germline CDR1 is KGHDR and CDR2 SFDVKD. CDR3 length equals 13 residues.

This clonotype was seen a handful of times. This chain joins TRBV10-3 and TRBJ2-5; 9 bases fit TRBD2. The CDR3 loop spans 16 amino acids. V lost 5 bases to trimming and J lost 5 bases; unmatched junction nucleotides: 12. CDR1 and CDR2 (germline): ENHRY, SYGVKD. The CDR3 loop is CAISKRTVAGEETQYF. CDR3 sequence (DNA): TGTGCCATCAGTAAAAGGACGGTAGCGGGAGAGGAGACCCAGTACTTC.

The rearrangement joins TRBV27 to TRBJ2-1, with 8 bases fitting TRBD2. J lost 0 bases, V lost 9 bases, and 7 bases had no gene match. Germline assignment: CDR1 MNHEY and CDR2 SMNVEV (reference sequence). The CDR3 is made up of 15 amino acids. The CDR3 is CASRRGGSSYNEQFF. DNA of the CDR3: TGTGCCAGTCGACGGGGGGGTAGCTCCTACAATGAGCAGTTCTTC.

The genes are TRBV6-2 or TRBV6-3 and TRBJ1-1; D is unclear. The germline gives CDR1 MNHEY, CDR2 SVGEGT. The CDR3 has 15 amino acids. The V gene lost 4 bases and the J gene lost 1 base, with 13 bases spanning the gap. The CDR3 spells CASSWEGTPNTEAFF. CDR3 DNA: TGTGCCAGCAGTTGGGAAGGCACCCCGAACACTGAAGCTTTCTTT.

This clonotype is a singleton in its sample. One end of the junction varies from germline; a read error may be responsible. The chain combines TRBV20-1 with TRBJ2-5; 10 positions match TRBD2. The CDR3 has 13 amino acids. Germline V gives CDR1 DFQATT, CDR2 SNEGSKA (reference sequence). CDR3 region: CSARGLAGESQYF. The CDR3 DNA sequence: TGCAGTGCTAGAGGGCTAGCGGGGGAGAGCCAGTACTTC.

This clonotype was seen more than once but under ten times. The chain employs TRBV24-1 and TRBJ2-1; D uncertain. The CDR3 spans 14 residues. V lost 3 bases to trimming and J lost 7 bases, with 12 bases between them. Per the germline V gene, CDR1 is KGHDR and CDR2 is SFDVKD. CDR3 sequence reads: CATSDPTKGNEQFF. The CDR3 DNA is TGTGCCACCAGTGATCCTACCAAAGGGAATGAGCAGTTCTTC.

V is TRBV4-1 and J is TRBJ2-7; D uncertain. The CDR3 is 16 residues long. Germline CDR1 is MGHRA and CDR2 is YSYEKL. V was trimmed by 4 bases and J by 2 bases, leaving 18 bases between them. The CDR3, as DNA: TGCGCCAGCAGCCTCAAAGTTCAGGCCGAAACCTACGAGCAGTACTTC. Protein: CASSLKVQAETYEQYF.

V gene TRBV28 combines with J gene TRBJ1-5, with D possibly matching TRBD1 (5 bases). The CDR3 is 14 amino acids. CDR1 and CDR2 from the germline V gene are MDHEN and SYDVKM. V was shortened by 4 bases and J by 11 bases, with 18 bases between the two germline ends. The CDR3 DNA follows: TGTGCCAGCAGTTCCCACGGGACCCTTCCGACCCAGCATTTT. Translation gives CASSSHGTLPTQHF.

This clonotype has ten or more counts. The chain has TRBV5-1 and TRBJ2-7; D perhaps matches TRBD2 (6 bases). This CDR3 region has 15 residues. Germline-derived CDR1 and CDR2 are SGHRS and YFSETQ. Trimming stripped 0 bases from V and 2 bases from J, with 12 bases between. The CDR3 reads CASSLAGDRTYEQYF. The CDR3 DNA follows: TGCGCCAGCAGCTTGGCGGGGGACCGCACCTACGAGCAGTACTTC.

This clonotype was recorded many times. The chain recombines TRBV7-3 with TRBJ1-1; no clear D. The length of the CDR3 is 14 residues. From germline, CDR1 is SGHTA and CDR2 FQGTGA. The V and J ends lost 1 base and 6 bases respectively, with 12 bases between them. The CDR3 reads CASSLISGGAEAFF. CDR3 coding DNA: TGTGCCAGCAGCTTAATTTCGGGCGGCGCTGAAGCTTTCTTT.

This clonotype was observed a handful of times. This rearrangement joins TRBV28 to TRBJ2-7, with 9 nucleotides matching TRBD2. V lost 7 bases, J lost 3 bases, and 13 bases stayed unmatched. The CDR3 length is 16 residues. The germline gives CDR1 MDHEN, CDR2 SYDVKM. CDR3 amino acids: CASNSLGASGNYEQYF. The CDR3, as DNA: TGTGCCAGCAACAGTTTGGGTGCTAGCGGGAACTACGAGCAGTACTTC.

The DNA of the CDR3 is TGTGCCAGCAGTTTCCGGGCTTCAGTTCAGTCGGGTGGCTACACCTTC. Protein: CASSFRASVQSGGYTF. The chain has TRBV12-3 or TRBV12-4 and TRBJ1-2; D not resolved. V lost 3 bases and J 7 bases, leaving 21 bases between the germline ends. The length of the CDR3 is 16 residues.

This clonotype occurred a few times. This sequence joins TRBV20-1 and TRBJ2-1; the D is unclear. The germline V gene encodes CDR1 DFQATT and CDR2 SNEGSKA (reference sequence). The CDR3 spans 11 residues. V lost 3 bases, J lost 11 bases, and 11 bases lay in between. The CDR3, as DNA: TGCAGTGCTAGTAGTTCTGTACAGCAGTTCTTC. Its translation: CSASSSVQQFF.

The chain joins TRBV5-1 to TRBJ2-6, with D perhaps TRBD1 (6 bases). The germline CDR1 and CDR2 sequences are SGHRS and YFSETQ. This CDR3 region has 15 residues. V was clipped by 4 bases and J by 0 bases, with 8 bases between them. The chain's CDR3 is CASSQGGSGANVLTF. The DNA of the CDR3 is TGCGCCAGCAGCCAAGGGGGCTCTGGGGCCAACGTCCTGACTTTC.

This clonotype was detected ten times or more. CDR3 amino acids: CSASRPSSGSEYGPRQYF. The CDR3 region has the DNA TGCAGTGCTAGTCGTCCGTCTAGCGGGAGTGAGTATGGCCCGAGGCAGTACTTC. This sequence joins TRBV20-1 and TRBJ2-7; 10 bases agree with TRBD2. The CDR3 runs 18 residues. Germline loops: CDR1 DFQATT, CDR2 SNEGSKA (reference sequence). Germline trimming cut 3 bases from V and 9 bases from J; bases unmatched to any gene: 23.

This clonotype was found a few times. J is TRBJ2-4 and V is TRBV6-5, with D perhaps matching TRBD2 (6 bases). The CDR3 has 15 residues. Trimming cost V 1 base and J 3 bases, with 10 bases left between them. CDR1 and CDR2 (germline): MNHEY, SVGAGI. The chain's CDR3 is CASSYLEGFKNIQYF. CDR3 nucleotide sequence: TGTGCCAGCAGTTACTTGGAGGGGTTCAAAAACATTCAGTACTTC.

The chain has TRBV7-9 and TRBJ2-4; a possible D gene is TRBD1 (6 bases). The V gene lost 1 base and the J gene lost 2 bases, with 9 bases spanning the gap. This CDR3 region has 15 residues. Germline V gene lookup returns CDR1 SEHNR and CDR2 FQNEAQ (reference sequence). CDR3 DNA sequence: TGTGCCAGCAGCTTAGAAGACAGGTCCAAAAACATTCAGTACTTC. This encodes CASSLEDRSKNIQYF. Complete variable domain (other parts from reference TRBV7-9 and TRBJ2-4): DTGVSQNPRHKITKRGQNVTFRCDPISEHNRLYWYRQTLGQGPEFLTYFQNEAQLEKSRLLSDRFSAERPKGSFSTLEIQRTEQGDSAMYLCASSLEDRSKNIQYFGAGTRLSVL.

The rearrangement links TRBV6-2 or TRBV6-3 to TRBJ1-1, with D maybe TRBD1 (5 bases). Trimming removed 5 bases at V and 0 bases at J, with 10 bases between. CDR1 MNHEY and CDR2 SVGEGT come from the germline V gene. The CDR3 spans 14 residues. CDR3 amino acids: CASSNRLMNTEAFF. The CDR3 bases are TGTGCCAGCAGTAACAGGTTAATGAACACTGAAGCTTTCTTT.

In this sample, this clonotype turned up many times. One end of the junction is discordant with germline, which a read error may explain. The chain is built from TRBV20-1 and TRBJ2-7; tentatively, D is TRBD1 (6 bases). The CDR3 sequence is 13 residues long. CDR1 DFQATT and CDR2 SNEGSKA come from the germline V gene (reference sequence). CDR3 region: CSARGQFSYEQYF. The CDR3 DNA reads TGCAGTGCCAGAGGACAGTTCTCCTACGAGCAGTACTTC.

This clonotype was found a few times. The V gene is TRBV18, the J gene TRBJ1-1, with a possible D match to TRBD1 (6 bases). Germline V gene lookup returns CDR1 KGHSH and CDR2 LQKENI. V was clipped by 6 bases and J by 8 bases, with 13 bases between them. This CDR3 has 12 residues. The CDR3 DNA sequence: TGTGCCAGCTCTCCTGGGGGGGGCGAAGCTTTCTTT. Protein: CASSPGGGEAFF.

This clonotype was observed at least ten times. A junction boundary mismatches the germline segment, possibly from a read error. This rearrangement joins TRBV5-5 to TRBJ1-5; 10 nucleotides line up with TRBD1. The CDR3 covers 15 residues. From germline, CDR1 is SGHKS and CDR2 YYEKEE (reference sequence). The CDR3 nucleotides read TGTGCCAGCAGATTGGGACAGGGGATCAATCAGCCCCAGCATTTT. Translation gives CASRLGQGINQPQHF.

This clonotype has a count of ten or more. V gene TRBV29-1 combines with J gene TRBJ2-5; 7 bases map to TRBD2. V lost 4 bases and J lost 1; bases outside the gene matches: 12. The germline V gene has CDR1 SQVTM and CDR2 ANQGSEA. The CDR3 loop spans 16 amino acids. CDR3: CSVGRGGSMSQETQYF. As DNA, the CDR3 is TGCAGCGTTGGCCGAGGCGGGAGTATGTCCCAAGAGACCCAGTACTTC.

The rearrangement joins TRBV10-3 to TRBJ1-3, with D maybe TRBD1 (6 bases). The V end lost 3 bases, the J end lost 4 bases, and 19 bases lay between the germline ends. Germline loops: CDR1 ENHRY, CDR2 SYGVKD. This CDR3 region has 17 residues. In DNA, the CDR3 is TGTGCCATCAGTGACTCCCCAGGGGAAGGGCAAGGAAACACCATATATTTT. Protein: CAISDSPGEGQGNTIYF.

This clonotype was seen repeatedly, ten times or more. In DNA, the CDR3 is TGTGCCAGCAGCTTGGGGACAAACCAAGAGACCCAGTACTTC. Translation gives CASSLGTNQETQYF. The chain recombines TRBV7-2 with TRBJ2-5, with D perhaps matching TRBD1 (6 bases). The CDR3 contains 14 residues. The germline CDR1 and CDR2 sequences are SGHTA and FQGNSA. Trimming pared 3 bases from V and 0 bases from J, leaving 8 bases between.

A few counts support this clonotype. V gene TRBV30 combines with J gene TRBJ2-7, with D possibly TRBD2 on 5 matching bases. The CDR3 is 13 residues long. V dropped 4 bases and J dropped 9 bases, with 19 bases sitting between them. CDR1 is GTSNPN, CDR2 SVGIG, per germline (reference sequence). The CDR3 loop reads CAWTGPDPRVQYF. The CDR3 DNA reads as TGTGCCTGGACAGGACCGGATCCGCGGGTGCAGTACTTC.

The sample holds a few counts of this clonotype. V and J are TRBV20-1 and TRBJ2-7; 11 bases agree with TRBD2. The CDR3 sequence is 15 residues long. The germline gives CDR1 DFQATT, CDR2 SNEGSKA (reference sequence). V was clipped by 6 bases and J by 4 bases; unmatched bases: 11. In nucleotides, the CDR3 is TGCAGTGCCCCCGCCAGGTCTAGCGGGAGGTACGAGCAGTACTTC. This encodes CSAPARSSGRYEQYF.

The chain joins TRBV7-2 to TRBJ1-1, with D uncertain. The germline V gene has CDR1 SGHTA and CDR2 FQGNSA. V lost 5 bases, J lost 1 base, and 8 bases lay in between. This CDR3 spans 13 amino acids. CDR3 in amino acids: CASSRSANTEAFF. The CDR3 DNA reads TGTGCCAGCAGCAGGAGCGCGAACACTGAAGCTTTCTTT.

This clonotype appeared many times. The genes are TRBV7-2 and TRBJ2-5; 10 nucleotides line up with TRBD2. This CDR3 is 17 amino acids long. The V gene end was trimmed by 6 bases and the J gene end by 2 bases; junction bases not matched to a gene: 12. CDR1 SGHTA and CDR2 FQGNSA come from the germline V gene. The CDR3 DNA reads as TGTGCCAGCAGACTAGGGCTAGCGGGGGCCCTTCAAGAGACCCAGTACTTC. It encodes CASRLGLAGALQETQYF.